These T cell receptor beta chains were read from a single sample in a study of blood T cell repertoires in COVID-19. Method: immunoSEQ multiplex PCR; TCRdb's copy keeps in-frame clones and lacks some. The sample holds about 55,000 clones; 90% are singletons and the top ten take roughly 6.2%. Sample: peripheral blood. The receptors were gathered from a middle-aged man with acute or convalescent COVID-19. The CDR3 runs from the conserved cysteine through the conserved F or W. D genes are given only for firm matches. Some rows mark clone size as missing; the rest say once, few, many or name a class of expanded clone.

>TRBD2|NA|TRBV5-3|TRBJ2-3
CARSLATSGRSADTQYF
TGTGCCAGAAGCTTGGCGACTAGCGGGAGAAGTGCAGATACGCAGTATTTT
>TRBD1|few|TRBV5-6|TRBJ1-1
CASSFSTGGTEAFF
TGTGCCAGCAGCTTTTCGACAGGGGGCACTGAAGCTTTCTTT
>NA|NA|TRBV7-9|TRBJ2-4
CASSSRETGVKNIQYF
TGTGCCAGCAGCTCGAGGGAGACGGGTGTCAAAAACATTCAGTACTTC
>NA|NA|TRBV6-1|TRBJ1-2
CASSEGAVVYYGYTF
TGTGCCAGCAGTGAAGGGGCTGTGGTTTACTATGGCTACACCTTC
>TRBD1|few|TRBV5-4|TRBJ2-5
CASSTDRGQETQYF
TGTGCCAGCAGCACCGACAGGGGCCAAGAGACCCAGTACTTC
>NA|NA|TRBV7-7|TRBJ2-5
CASSLALQETQYF
TGTGCCAGCAGCTTAGCTCTCCAAGAGACCCAGTACTTC
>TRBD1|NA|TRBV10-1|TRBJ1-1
CASRLGQGSAAFF
TGCGCCAGCAGACTCGGACAGGGAAGTGCGGCTTTCTTT
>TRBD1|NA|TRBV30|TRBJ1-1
CAWSTRQGWNTEAFF
TGTGCCTGGAGTACAAGACAGGGGTGGAACACTGAAGCTTTCTTT
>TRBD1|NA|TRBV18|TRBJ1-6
CASSPKDRQNSPLHF
TGTGCCAGCTCCCCGAAGGACAGGCAAAATTCACCCCTCCACTTT
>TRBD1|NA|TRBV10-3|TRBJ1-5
CAISRQGSQPQHF
TGTGCCATCAGCAGACAGGGGTCTCAGCCCCAGCATTTT
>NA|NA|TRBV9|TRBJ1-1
CASSVGGEVTEAFF
TGTGCCAGCAGCGTAGGAGGGGAGGTCACTGAAGCTTTCTTT
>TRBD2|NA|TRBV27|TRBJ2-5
CASSPGLAGVRKTQYF
TGTGCCAGCAGTCCAGGACTAGCGGGAGTGAGGAAGACCCAGTACTTC
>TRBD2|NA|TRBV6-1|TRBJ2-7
CASSETTSGSDEQYF
TGTGCCAGCAGTGAAACAACTAGCGGGAGCGACGAGCAGTACTTC
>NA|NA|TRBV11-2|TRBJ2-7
CASSQGRVGYEQYF
TGTGCCAGCAGCCAGGGGAGGGTGGGCTACGAGCAGTACTTC
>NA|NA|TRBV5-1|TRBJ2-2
CASSSRSNTGELFF
TGCGCCAGCAGCTCCCGTTCGAACACCGGGGAGCTGTTTTTT
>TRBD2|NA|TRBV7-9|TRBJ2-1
CASSPSGRTVNEQFF
TGTGCCAGCAGCCCGAGCGGGAGGACGGTAAATGAGCAGTTCTTC
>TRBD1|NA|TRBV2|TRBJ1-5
CASRTGGNEGQPQHF
TGTGCCAGCAGGACAGGGGGCAACGAGGGTCAGCCCCAGCATTTT
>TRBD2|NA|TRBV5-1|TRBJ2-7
CASSLTSGVYEQYF
TGCGCCAGCAGCTTGACTAGCGGGGTTTACGAGCAGTACTTC
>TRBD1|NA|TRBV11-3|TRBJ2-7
CASSQGAYEQYF
TGTGCCAGCAGTCAGGGGGCCTACGAGCAGTACTTC
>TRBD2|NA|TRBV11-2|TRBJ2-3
CASSRTSGTPDTQYF
TGTGCCAGCAGCCGGACTAGCGGGACCCCAGATACGCAGTATTTT
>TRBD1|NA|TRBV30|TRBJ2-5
CAWSARGPETQYF
TGTGCCTGGAGTGCCAGGGGGCCGGAGACCCAGTACTTC
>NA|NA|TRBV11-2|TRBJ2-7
CASSLWGNEQYF
TGTGCCAGCAGCTTATGGGGCAACGAGCAGTACTTC
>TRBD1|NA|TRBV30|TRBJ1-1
CAWSDWTGNNLLAFF
TGTGCCTGGAGTGATTGGACAGGAAACAACCTTTTGGCTTTCTTT
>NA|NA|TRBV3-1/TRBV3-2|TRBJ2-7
CASSPLGRGLSYEQYF
TGTGCCAGCAGCCCACTGGGGCGGGGGCTTTCCTACGAGCAGTACTTC
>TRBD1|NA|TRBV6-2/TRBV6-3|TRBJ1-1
CASSYRQGATEAFF
TGTGCCAGCAGTTACAGACAGGGAGCCACTGAAGCTTTCTTT
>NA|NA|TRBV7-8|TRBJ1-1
CASSLRGEAFF
TGTGCCAGCAGCCTCAGGGGTGAAGCTTTCTTT
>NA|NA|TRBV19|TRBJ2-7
CASSIAQRPTLSSYEQYF
TGTGCCAGTAGTATCGCGCAGCGACCCACATTAAGCTCCTACGAGCAGTACTTC
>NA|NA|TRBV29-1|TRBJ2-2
CSVLHSGGNTGELFF
TGCAGCGTCCTCCATAGCGGAGGGAACACCGGGGAGCTGTTTTTT
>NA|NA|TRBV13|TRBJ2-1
CASSPNRDIMDEQFF
TGTGCCAGCAGCCCCAACAGGGATATTATGGATGAGCAGTTCTTC
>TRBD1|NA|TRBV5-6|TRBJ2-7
CASSRQGYEQYF
TGTGCCAGCAGTCGACAGGGCTACGAGCAGTACTTC
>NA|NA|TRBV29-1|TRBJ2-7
CSVGEAPYEQYF
TGCAGCGTTGGGGAGGCACCCTACGAGCAGTACTTC
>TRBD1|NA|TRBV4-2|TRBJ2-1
CASSPDREGYNEQFF
TGTGCCAGCAGCCCAGACAGGGAAGGTTACAATGAGCAGTTCTTC
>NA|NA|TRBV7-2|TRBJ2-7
CASSLDFTTYEQYF
TGTGCCAGCAGCTTAGACTTTACGACCTACGAGCAGTACTTC
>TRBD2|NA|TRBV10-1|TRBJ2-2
CASSPQREGTGELFF
TGCGCCAGCAGTCCCCAGCGGGAAGGCACCGGGGAGCTGTTTTTT
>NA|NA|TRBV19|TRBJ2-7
CASSIPGLYEQYF
TGTGCCAGTAGTATCCCAGGCCTCTACGAGCAGTACTTC
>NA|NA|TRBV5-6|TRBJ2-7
CASSRQVYEQYF
TGTGCCAGCAGCCGACAGGTGTACGAGCAGTACTTC
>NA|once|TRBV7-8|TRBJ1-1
CASSLFGQLNTEAFF
TGTGCCAGCAGCTTATTTGGCCAGTTGAACACTGAAGCTTTCTTT
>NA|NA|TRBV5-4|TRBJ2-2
CASSFLSKGLAGELFF
TGTGCCAGCAGCTTCCTCTCTAAGGGGTTGGCCGGGGAGCTGTTTTTT
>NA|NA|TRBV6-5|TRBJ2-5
CASSLTGSQETQYF
TGTGCCAGCAGTTTGACAGGTTCCCAAGAGACCCAGTACTTC
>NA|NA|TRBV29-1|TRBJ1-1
CSVEWGNAAFF
TGCAGCGTTGAATGGGGCAATGCGGCTTTCTTT
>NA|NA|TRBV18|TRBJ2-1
CASSPGSRGNEQFF
TGTGCCAGCTCCCCCGGGTCCCGGGGCAATGAGCAGTTCTTC
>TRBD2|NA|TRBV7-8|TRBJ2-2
CASSSQAGGITGELFF
TGTGCCAGCAGCTCCCAAGCGGGAGGGATCACCGGGGAGCTGTTTTTT
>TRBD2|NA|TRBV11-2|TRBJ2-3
CASPGLANTDTQYF
TGTGCCAGCCCGGGACTAGCAAACACAGATACGCAGTATTTT
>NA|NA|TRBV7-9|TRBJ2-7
CASRYTVGEQYF
TGTGCCAGCCGCTACACAGTAGGCGAGCAGTACTTC
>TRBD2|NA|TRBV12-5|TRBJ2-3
CASGSGGTQYF
TGTGCTAGTGGGTCGGGGGGGACGCAGTATTTT
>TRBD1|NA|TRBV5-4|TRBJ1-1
CASSLSNRGGTEAFF
TGTGCCAGCAGCTTGAGTAACAGGGGGGGGACTGAAGCTTTCTTT
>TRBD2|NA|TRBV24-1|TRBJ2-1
CATSDLSSGNEQFF
TGTGCCACCAGTGATTTATCTAGCGGCAATGAGCAGTTCTTC
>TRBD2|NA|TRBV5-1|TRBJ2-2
CASSGTSATGELFF
TGCGCCAGCAGCGGGACTAGCGCCACCGGGGAGCTGTTTTTT
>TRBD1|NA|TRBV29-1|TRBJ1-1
CSGRQGPEAFF
TGCAGCGGACGACAGGGCCCTGAAGCTTTCTTT
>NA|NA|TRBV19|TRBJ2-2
CASREGAGELFF
TGTGCCAGTCGCGAGGGGGCCGGGGAGCTGTTTTTT
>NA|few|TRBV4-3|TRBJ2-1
CASSQSQVNEQFF
TGCGCCAGCAGCCAATCTCAGGTCAATGAGCAGTTCTTC
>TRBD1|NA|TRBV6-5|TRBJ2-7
CASSTGTGDEQYF
TGTGCCAGCAGTACCGGGACAGGCGACGAGCAGTACTTC
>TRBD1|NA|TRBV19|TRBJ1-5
CASSTRGPQPQHF
TGTGCCAGTAGCACCAGGGGGCCTCAGCCCCAGCATTTT
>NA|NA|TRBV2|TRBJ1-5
CASSGIPGYQPQHF
TGTGCCAGCAGTGGCATCCCAGGGTATCAGCCCCAGCATTTT
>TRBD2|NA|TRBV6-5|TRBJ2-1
CASSYSLGTSGHEQFF
TGTGCCAGCAGTTACTCGTTAGGGACTAGCGGTCATGAGCAGTTCTTC